The present T cell receptor (beta chain) was sequenced within a study of response to subunit inactivated influenza vaccine. Findings of the study overall: It was suggested by the authors that few new T cells are recruited by each seasonal influenza vaccination.

This clonotype has a handful of counts. Its antigen is not identified. Each CDR3 protein is one row after TCRdb ran MiXCR on the RT-PCR reads. Among 400,000 to 550,000 distinct CDR3 sequences listed, 25% were seen once. The CDR3 covers 20 residues. The germline CDR1 and CDR2 sequences are SGHRS and YFSETQ. V lost 0 bases and J lost 0, with 19 bases in between. This sample comprised CD4+ T cells sorted from PBMCs, obtained roughly 5 days after vaccination. The receptor was isolated from a man between 45 and 60 years old who received an inactivated influenza vaccine. The V call is TRBV5-1, the J call TRBJ2-6; TRBD1 or TRBD2 may be the D gene (6 bases each). The CDR3 sequence: CASSLGLGGTLGSGANVLTF. The CDR3 bases are TGCGCCAGCAGCTTGGGATTAGGGGGGACTTTAGGCTCTGGGGCCAACGTCCTGACTTTC.